The source of this TCR beta chain is a study of T-cell memory formation after mild COVID-19. Ten or more counts support this clonotype. Germline V lookup: CDR1 SGHRS, CDR2 YFSETQ. V lost 2 bases and J 5 bases, leaving 11 bases between the germline ends. CDR3 length: 14 amino acids. MiXCR, applied by TCRdb to the 5' RACE reads, yields one record per CDR3 protein. The profile shows around 300,000 distinct CDR3 sequences, roughly an eighth of them singletons. The rearrangement links TRBV5-1 to TRBJ1-3; D call uncertain. The sample comprised PBMCs or a T cell subset sorted from them (not recorded which). The TCR was taken from a man aged 18-30 years who had mild COVID-19 (a few samples of this study predate the infection). Cell type and time point are not known. The CDR3 spells CASSLFGWRNTIYF. CDR3 coding DNA: TGCGCCAGCAGCTTATTCGGTTGGAGAAACACCATATATTTT.